Each of the 5 T cell receptor beta chains below was sequenced from the same sample in a study of cytomegalovirus exposure and HLA in healthy donors. The PCR was carried out with 60 Vbeta primers and 13 Jbeta primers. Only in-frame clones appear in the TCRdb table, and some are missing; sequencing was by immunoSEQ multiplex PCR. The repertoire holds some 180,000 clones, with about 80% as singletons. The sample was PBMCs. Receptor source: a woman aged 25 to 39 in good health and CMV-seropositive.

This chain joins TRBV11-3 and TRBJ2-1; perhaps TRBD2 as D (6 bases). The CDR3 runs to 16 residues. The V and J ends lost 0 bases and 9 bases respectively, with 18 bases between them. Per germline, CDR1 SGHNT and CDR2 YENEEA. The CDR3 DNA reads as TGTGCCAGCAGCTTAGAAAGCTTTGCGGGAAGTAGTGAGCAGTTCTTC. Its protein is CASSLESFAGSSEQFF.

The V and J genes are TRBV27 and TRBJ2-2; 8 bases map to TRBD1. This CDR3 has 14 amino acids. V was clipped by 5 bases and J by 6 bases; unmatched bases: 5. The germline CDR1 and CDR2 sequences are MNHEY and SMNVEV (reference sequence). In DNA form, the CDR3 reads TGTGCCAGCAGTGCCGGGACAGGCGCCGGGGAGCTGTTTTTT. Amino acid sequence: CASSAGTGAGELFF.

The chain has TRBV7-9 and TRBJ1-2, with TRBD1 matching over 9 bases. The CDR3 runs 14 residues. The J segment lost 3 bases and the V segment lost 1 base, leaving 0 bases of the junction unmatched. Germline V gene data show CDR1 as SEHNR and CDR2 as FQNEAQ (reference sequence). CDR3 protein: CASSLGQGDYGYTF. For the CDR3, the DNA is TGTGCCAGCAGCTTAGGACAGGGGGACTATGGCTACACCTTC.

This clone occurred a few times. The chain recombines TRBV27 with TRBJ2-5, with TRBD2 matching over 10 bases. Germline CDR1 MNHEY, CDR2 SMNVEV (reference sequence). There are 17 residues in the CDR3. V dropped 5 bases and J dropped 2; count of bases not matched to a gene: 11. CDR3 bases: TGTGCCAGCAGTCTGGGGTGGCGAGCGGGAGGGCAAGAGACCCAGTACTTC. Its protein product is CASSLGWRAGGQETQYF.

The chain combines TRBV5-4 with TRBJ2-1; D is possibly TRBD1 (6 bases). This CDR3 has 15 residues. Germline values: CDR1 SGHNT, CDR2 YYREEE (reference sequence). The ends were cut back, 4 bases at V and 4 bases at J, with 15 bases in the middle. The CDR3 region is CASSVRGGFYNEQFF. In nucleotides, the CDR3 is TGTGCCAGCAGCGTCAGGGGTGGATTTTACAATGAGCAGTTCTTC. Full variable domain (outside the CDR3, taken from reference TRBV5-4 and TRBJ2-1): ETGVTQSPTHLIKTRGQQVTLRCSSQSGHNTVSWYQQALGQGPQFIFQYYREEENGRGNFPPRFSGLQFPNYSSELNVNALELDDSALYLCASSVRGGFYNEQFFGPGTRLTVL.